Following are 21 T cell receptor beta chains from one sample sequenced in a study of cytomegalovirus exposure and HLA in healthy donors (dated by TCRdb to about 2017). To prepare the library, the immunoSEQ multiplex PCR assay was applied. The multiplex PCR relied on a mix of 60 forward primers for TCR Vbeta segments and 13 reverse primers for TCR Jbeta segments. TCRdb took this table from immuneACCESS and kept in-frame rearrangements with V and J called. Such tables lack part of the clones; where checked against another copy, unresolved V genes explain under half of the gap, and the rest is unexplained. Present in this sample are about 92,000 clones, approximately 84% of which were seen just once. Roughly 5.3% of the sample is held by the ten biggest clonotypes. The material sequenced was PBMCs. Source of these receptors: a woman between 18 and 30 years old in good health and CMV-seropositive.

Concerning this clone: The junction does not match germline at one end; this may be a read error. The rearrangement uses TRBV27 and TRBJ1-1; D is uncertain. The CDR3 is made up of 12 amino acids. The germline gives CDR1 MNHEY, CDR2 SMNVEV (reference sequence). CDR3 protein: CASGLRDTEAFF. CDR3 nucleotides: TGTGCCAGCGGTTTGAGGGACACTGAAGCTTTCTTT.

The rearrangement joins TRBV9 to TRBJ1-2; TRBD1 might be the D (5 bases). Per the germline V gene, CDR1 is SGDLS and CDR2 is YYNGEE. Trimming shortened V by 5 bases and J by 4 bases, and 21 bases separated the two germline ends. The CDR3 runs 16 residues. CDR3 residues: CASSFGQGPQFYGYTF. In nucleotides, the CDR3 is TGTGCCAGCAGTTTCGGTCAGGGTCCGCAGTTCTATGGCTACACCTTC.

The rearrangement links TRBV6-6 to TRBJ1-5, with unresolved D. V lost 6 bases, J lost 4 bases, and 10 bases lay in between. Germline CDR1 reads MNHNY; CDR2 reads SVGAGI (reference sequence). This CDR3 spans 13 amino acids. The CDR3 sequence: CASSLNSNQPQHF. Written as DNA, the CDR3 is TGTGCCAGCAGCCTGAACAGTAATCAGCCCCAGCATTTT.

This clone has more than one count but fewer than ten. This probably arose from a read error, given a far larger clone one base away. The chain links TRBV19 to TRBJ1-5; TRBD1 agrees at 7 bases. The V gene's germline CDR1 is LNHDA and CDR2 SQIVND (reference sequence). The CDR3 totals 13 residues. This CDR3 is CATDRQGNQAQHF. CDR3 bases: TGTGCCACAGACAGACAGGGCAATCAGGCCCAGCATTTT.

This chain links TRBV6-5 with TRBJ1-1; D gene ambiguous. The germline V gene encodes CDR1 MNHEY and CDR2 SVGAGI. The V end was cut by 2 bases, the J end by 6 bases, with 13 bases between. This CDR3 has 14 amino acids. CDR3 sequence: CASSYGGSSAEAFF. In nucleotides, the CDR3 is TGTGCCAGCAGTTACGGCGGGTCGAGCGCTGAAGCTTTCTTT.

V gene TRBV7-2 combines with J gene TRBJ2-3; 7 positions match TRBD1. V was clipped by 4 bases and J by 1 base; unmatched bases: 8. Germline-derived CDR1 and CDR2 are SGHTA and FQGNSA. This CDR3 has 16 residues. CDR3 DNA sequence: TGTGCCAGCAGCTCAAGGGGGCCAGGGGGCACAGATACGCAGTATTTT. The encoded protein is CASSSRGPGGTDTQYF.

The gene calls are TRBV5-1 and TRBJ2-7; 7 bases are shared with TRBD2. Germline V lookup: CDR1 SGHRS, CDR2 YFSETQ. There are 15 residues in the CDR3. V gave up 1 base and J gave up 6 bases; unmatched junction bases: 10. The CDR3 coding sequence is TGCGCCAGCAGCTTGCTCTGGGGTCTAGCGGCCGAGCAGTACTTC. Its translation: CASSLLWGLAAEQYF.

CDR3: CASSLGTAFYEQYF. CDR3 coding DNA: TGCGCCAGCAGCTTGGGGACAGCGTTCTACGAGCAGTACTTC. J is TRBJ2-7 and V is TRBV5-1; possible D gene TRBD1, 6 bases. CDR1 and CDR2 from the germline V gene are SGHRS and YFSETQ. V shed 0 bases and J shed 3 bases, with 10 bases lying between them. This CDR3 contains 14 residues.

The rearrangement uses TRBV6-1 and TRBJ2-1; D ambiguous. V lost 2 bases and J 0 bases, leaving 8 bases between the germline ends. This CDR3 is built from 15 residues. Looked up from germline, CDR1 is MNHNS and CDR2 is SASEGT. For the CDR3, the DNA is TGTGCCAGCAGTGAACAGGCTTCCTCCTACAATGAGCAGTTCTTC. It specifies CASSEQASSYNEQFF.

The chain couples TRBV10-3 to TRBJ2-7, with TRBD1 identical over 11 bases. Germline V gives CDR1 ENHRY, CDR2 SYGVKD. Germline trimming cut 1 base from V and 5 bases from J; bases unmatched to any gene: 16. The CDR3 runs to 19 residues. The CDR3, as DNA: TGTGCCATCAGTGAGTTCCATAGGACAGGGGGCTCGGGACGGGACGAGCAGTACTTC. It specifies CAISEFHRTGGSGRDEQYF.

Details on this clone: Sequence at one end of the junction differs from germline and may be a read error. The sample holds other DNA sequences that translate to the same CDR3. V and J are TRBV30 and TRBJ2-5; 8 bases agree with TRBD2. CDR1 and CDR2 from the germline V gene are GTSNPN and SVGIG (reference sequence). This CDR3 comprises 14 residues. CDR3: CAWTGSGVGETQYF. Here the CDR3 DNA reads TGTGCTTGGACGGGTAGCGGGGTGGGGGAGACCCAGTACTTC.

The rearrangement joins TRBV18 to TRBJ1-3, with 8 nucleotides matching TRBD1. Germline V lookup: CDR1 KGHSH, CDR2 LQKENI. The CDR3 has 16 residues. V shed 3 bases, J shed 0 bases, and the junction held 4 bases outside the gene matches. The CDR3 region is CASSPVTGGSGNTIYF. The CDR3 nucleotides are TGTGCCAGCTCACCGGTCACAGGGGGCTCTGGAAACACCATATATTTT. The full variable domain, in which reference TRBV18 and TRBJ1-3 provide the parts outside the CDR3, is NAGVMQNPRHLVRRRGQEARLRCSPMKGHSHVYWYRQLPEEGLKFMVYLQKENIIDESGMPKERFSAEFPKEGPSILRIQQVVRGDSAAYFCASSPVTGGSGNTIYFGEGSWLTVV.

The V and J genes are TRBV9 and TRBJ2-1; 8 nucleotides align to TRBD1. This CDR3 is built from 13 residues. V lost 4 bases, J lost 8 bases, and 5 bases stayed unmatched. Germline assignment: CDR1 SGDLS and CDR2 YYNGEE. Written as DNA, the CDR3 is TGTGCCAGCAGCTCTCAGGGGGCCTATGAGCAGTTCTTC. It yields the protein CASSSQGAYEQFF. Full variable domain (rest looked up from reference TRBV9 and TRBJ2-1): DSGVTQTPKHLITATGQRVTLRCSPRSGDLSVYWYQQSLDQGLQFLIQYYNGEERAKGNILERFSAQQFPDLHSELNLSSLELGDSALYFCASSSQGAYEQFFGPGTRLTVL.

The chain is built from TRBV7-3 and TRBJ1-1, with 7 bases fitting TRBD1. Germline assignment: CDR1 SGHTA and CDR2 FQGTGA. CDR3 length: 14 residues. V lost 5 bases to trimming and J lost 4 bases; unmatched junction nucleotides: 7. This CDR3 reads CASSVDRAGTEAFF. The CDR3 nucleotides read TGTGCCAGCAGCGTCGACAGGGCTGGCACTGAAGCTTTCTTT. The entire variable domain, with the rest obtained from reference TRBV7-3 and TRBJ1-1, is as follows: GAGVSQTPSNKVTEKGKYVELRCDPISGHTALYWYRQSLGQGPEFLIYFQGTGAADDSGLPNDRFFAVRPEGSVSTLKIQRTERGDSAVYLCASSVDRAGTEAFFGQGTRLTVV.

The CDR3 region has the DNA TGTGCCAGCAGCGCCACCTTCAGGGGCGAGCGGCCCCAGCATTTT. It yields the protein CASSATFRGERPQHF. V usage is TRBV21-1 and J usage is TRBJ1-5; the tabulated D call, TRBD1, remains unverified against the DNA. TRBV21-1 is a pseudogene locus. The CDR3 consists of 15 residues.

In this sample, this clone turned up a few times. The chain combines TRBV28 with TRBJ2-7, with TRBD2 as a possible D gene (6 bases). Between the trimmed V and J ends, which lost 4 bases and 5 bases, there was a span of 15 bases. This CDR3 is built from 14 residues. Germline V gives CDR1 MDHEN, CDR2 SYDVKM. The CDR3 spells CASSSGLAVHEQYF. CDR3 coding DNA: TGTGCCAGCAGTTCGGGCTTAGCGGTCCACGAGCAGTACTTC.

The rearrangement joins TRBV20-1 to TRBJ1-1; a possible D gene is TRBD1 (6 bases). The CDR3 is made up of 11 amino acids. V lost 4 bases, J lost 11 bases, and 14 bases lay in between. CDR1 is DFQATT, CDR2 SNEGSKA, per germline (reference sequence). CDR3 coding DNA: TGCAGTGCTACCCCCACAGGGCCCGCTTTCTTT. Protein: CSATPTGPAFF.

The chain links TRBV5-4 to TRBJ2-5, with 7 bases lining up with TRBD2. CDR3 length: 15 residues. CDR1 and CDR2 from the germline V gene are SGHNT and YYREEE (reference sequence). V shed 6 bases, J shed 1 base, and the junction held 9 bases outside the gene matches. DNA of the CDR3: TGTGCCAGCATGTCCGGCGGGGGTTTCCAAGAGACCCAGTACTTC. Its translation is CASMSGGGFQETQYF. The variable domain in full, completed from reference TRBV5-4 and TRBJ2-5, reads ETGVTQSPTHLIKTRGQQVTLRCSSQSGHNTVSWYQQALGQGPQFIFQYYREEENGRGNFPPRFSGLQFPNYSSELNVNALELDDSALYLCASMSGGGFQETQYFGPGTRLLVL.

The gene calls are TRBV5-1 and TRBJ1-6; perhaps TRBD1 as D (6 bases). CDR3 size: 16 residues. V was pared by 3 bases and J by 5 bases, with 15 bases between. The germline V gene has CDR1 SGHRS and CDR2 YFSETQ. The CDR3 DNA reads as TGCGCCAGCAGCTCGACAGGAAGGTCCGATAATTCACCCCTCCACTTT. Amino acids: CASSSTGRSDNSPLHF.

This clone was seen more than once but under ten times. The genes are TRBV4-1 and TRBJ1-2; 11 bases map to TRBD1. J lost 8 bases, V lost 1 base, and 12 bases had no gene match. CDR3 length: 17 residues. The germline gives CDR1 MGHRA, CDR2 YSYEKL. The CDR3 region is CASSQGAWTGGLEGYTF. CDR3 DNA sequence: TGCGCCAGCAGCCAAGGAGCCTGGACAGGGGGCCTAGAGGGCTACACCTTC.

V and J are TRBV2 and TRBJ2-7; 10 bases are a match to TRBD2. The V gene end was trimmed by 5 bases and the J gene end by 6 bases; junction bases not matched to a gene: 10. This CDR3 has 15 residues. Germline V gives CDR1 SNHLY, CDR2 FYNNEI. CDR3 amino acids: CASSRRAGGPGEQYF. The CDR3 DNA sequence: TGTGCCAGCAGTAGACGAGCGGGGGGGCCAGGCGAGCAGTACTTC. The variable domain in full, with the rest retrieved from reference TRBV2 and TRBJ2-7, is EPEVTQTPSHQVTQMGQEVILRCVPISNHLYFYWYRQILGQKVEFLVSFYNNEISEKSEIFDDQFSVERPDGSNFTLKIRSTKLEDSAMYFCASSRRAGGPGEQYFGPGTRLTVT.